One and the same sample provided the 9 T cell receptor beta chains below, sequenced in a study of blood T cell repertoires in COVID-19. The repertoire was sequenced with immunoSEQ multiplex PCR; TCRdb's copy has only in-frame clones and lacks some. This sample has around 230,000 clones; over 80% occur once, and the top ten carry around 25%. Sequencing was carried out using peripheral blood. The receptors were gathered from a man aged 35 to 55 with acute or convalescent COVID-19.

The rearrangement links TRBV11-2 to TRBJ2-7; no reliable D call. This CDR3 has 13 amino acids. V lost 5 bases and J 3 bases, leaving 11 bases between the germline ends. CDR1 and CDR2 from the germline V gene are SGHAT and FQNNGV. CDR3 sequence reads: CASSASPGYEQYF. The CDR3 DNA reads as TGTGCCAGCAGCGCCTCCCCGGGCTACGAGCAGTACTTC.

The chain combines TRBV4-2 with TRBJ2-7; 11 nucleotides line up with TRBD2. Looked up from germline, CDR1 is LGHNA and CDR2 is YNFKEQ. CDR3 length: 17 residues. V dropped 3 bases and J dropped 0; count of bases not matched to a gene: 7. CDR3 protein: CASSQITGTSGSYEQYF. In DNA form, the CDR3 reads TGTGCCAGCAGCCAGATAACCGGGACTAGCGGCTCCTACGAGCAGTACTTC.

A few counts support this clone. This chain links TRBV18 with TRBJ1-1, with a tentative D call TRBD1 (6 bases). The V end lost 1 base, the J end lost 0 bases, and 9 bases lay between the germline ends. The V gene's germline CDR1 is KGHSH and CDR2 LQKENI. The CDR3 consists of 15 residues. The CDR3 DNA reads TGTGCCAGCTCACCACGGACAGACATGAACACTGAAGCTTTCTTT. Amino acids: CASSPRTDMNTEAFF. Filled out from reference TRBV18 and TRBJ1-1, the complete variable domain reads NAGVMQNPRHLVRRRGQEARLRCSPMKGHSHVYWYRQLPEEGLKFMVYLQKENIIDESGMPKERFSAEFPKEGPSILRIQQVVRGDSAAYFCASSPRTDMNTEAFFGQGTRLTVV.

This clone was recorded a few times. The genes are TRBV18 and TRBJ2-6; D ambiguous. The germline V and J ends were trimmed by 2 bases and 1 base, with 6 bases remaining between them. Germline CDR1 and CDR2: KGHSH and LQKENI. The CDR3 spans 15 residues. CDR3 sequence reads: CASSPERSGANVLTF. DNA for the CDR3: TGTGCCAGCTCACCAGAACGGTCTGGGGCCAACGTCCTGACTTTC.

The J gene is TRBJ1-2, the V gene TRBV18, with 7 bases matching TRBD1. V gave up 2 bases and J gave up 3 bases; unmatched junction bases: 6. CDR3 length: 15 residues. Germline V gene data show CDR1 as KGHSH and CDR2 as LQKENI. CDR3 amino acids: CASSPVGRGDYGYTF. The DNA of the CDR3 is TGTGCCAGCTCACCAGTCGGCAGGGGGGACTATGGCTACACCTTC.

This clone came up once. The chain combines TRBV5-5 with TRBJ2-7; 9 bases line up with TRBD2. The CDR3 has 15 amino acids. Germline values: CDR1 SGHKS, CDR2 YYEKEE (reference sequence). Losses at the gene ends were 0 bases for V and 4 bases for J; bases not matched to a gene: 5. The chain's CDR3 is CASSLEAGGWYEQYF. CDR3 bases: TGTGCCAGCAGCTTGGAGGCGGGAGGGTGGTACGAGCAGTACTTC.

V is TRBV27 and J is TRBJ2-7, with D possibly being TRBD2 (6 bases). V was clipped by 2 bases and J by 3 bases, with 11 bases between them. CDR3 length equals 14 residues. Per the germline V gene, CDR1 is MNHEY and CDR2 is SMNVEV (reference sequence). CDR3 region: CASSLTRESYEQYF. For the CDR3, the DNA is TGTGCCAGCAGTTTAACCCGGGAGAGCTACGAGCAGTACTTC.

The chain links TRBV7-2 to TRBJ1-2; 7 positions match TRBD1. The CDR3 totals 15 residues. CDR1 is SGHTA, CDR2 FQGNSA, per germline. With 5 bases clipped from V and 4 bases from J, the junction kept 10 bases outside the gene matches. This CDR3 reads CASSPSTGTAYGYTF. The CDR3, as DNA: TGTGCCAGCAGCCCCTCAACCGGGACAGCCTATGGCTACACCTTC.

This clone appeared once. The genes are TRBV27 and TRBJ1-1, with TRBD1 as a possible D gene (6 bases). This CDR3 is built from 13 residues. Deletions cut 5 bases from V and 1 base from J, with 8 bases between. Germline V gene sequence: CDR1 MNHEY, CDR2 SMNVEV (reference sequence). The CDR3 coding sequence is TGTGCCAGCAGTGCGACAGGGAACACTGAAGCTTTCTTT. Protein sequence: CASSATGNTEAFF.